Included here is one TCR beta chain sequence, with context. The data were taken from a study of cytomegalovirus exposure and HLA in healthy donors. Germline CDR1 reads SEHNR; CDR2 reads FQNEAQ (reference sequence). V trimming: 5 bases; J trimming: 9 bases; junction bases outside the gene matches: 12. The CDR3 is 15 residues long. Assay: immunoSEQ multiplex PCR; the TCRdb copy retains only in-frame clones and omits some. The table has around 120,000 clones, approximately 88% seen once. The sample consisted of PBMCs. The TCR was taken from a woman younger than 35 in good health and CMV-seropositive. The chain joins TRBV7-9 to TRBJ2-4, with 8 bases that match TRBD2. In DNA form, the CDR3 reads TGTGCCAGCAGCCGATTCTCGGGGGGGCAGCTCATTCAGTACTTC. Translating it yields CASSRFSGGQLIQYF.